Below are 12 T cell receptor beta chains sequenced from a single sample in a study of blood T cell repertoires in COVID-19. TCRdb's copy holds only in-frame clones and misses some; the assay was immunoSEQ multiplex PCR. The sample gives approximately 180,000 clones, 80% to 90% of which show up once; under 2.5% is in the top ten. Sequencing was carried out using PBMCs or T cells enriched from blood (not recorded which). The receptor source for this set is a woman in her forties with acute COVID-19.

The J gene is TRBJ2-7, the V gene TRBV27; TRBD1 aligns across 12 bases. The germline gives CDR1 MNHEY, CDR2 SMNVEV (reference sequence). This CDR3 spans 17 amino acids. The V and J ends lost 6 bases and 4 bases, in that order; junction bases with no gene match: 13. The CDR3 nucleotides are TGTGCCAGCAGCCTTAGACCGGGACAGGGGGCTCGGTACGAGCAGTACTTC. Protein: CASSLRPGQGARYEQYF.

This chain links TRBV18 with TRBJ1-4; tentatively, D is TRBD1 (6 bases). This CDR3 comprises 14 residues. V gave up 6 bases and J gave up 6 bases, with 14 bases separating them. Germline V gives CDR1 KGHSH, CDR2 LQKENI. Written as DNA, the CDR3 is TGTGCCAGCTCCGTGAGCAGGGGTCATGAAAAACTGTTTTTT. It yields the protein CASSVSRGHEKLFF.

The CDR3 loop reads CASSLLAGGPNEQFF. In nucleotides, the CDR3 is TGTGCCAGCAGCCTGCTAGCGGGGGGGCCGAATGAGCAGTTCTTC. The chain employs TRBV5-5 and TRBJ2-1; TRBD2 matches at 12 bases. With V trimmed by 4 bases and J by 7 bases, 6 bases remained unmatched. The CDR3 extends over 15 amino acids. The germline V gene encodes CDR1 SGHKS and CDR2 YYEKEE (reference sequence).

This clone was seen once. The chain uses TRBV19 and TRBJ1-4; 7 nucleotides agree with TRBD1. This CDR3 region has 15 residues. CDR1 is LNHDA and CDR2 is SQIVND in the germline V gene (reference sequence). The J segment lost 7 bases and the V segment lost 4 bases, leaving 9 bases of the junction unmatched. CDR3 sequence reads: CASSTTGRKGEKLFF. The CDR3, as DNA: TGTGCCAGTAGTACGACAGGGAGAAAGGGTGAAAAACTGTTTTTT.

The chain links TRBV3-1 (or the pseudogene TRBV3-2) to TRBJ2-3; D is ambiguous. This CDR3 spans 17 amino acids. The germline V gene has CDR1 LGHDT and CDR2 YNNKEL (reference sequence). V gave up 0 bases and J gave up 0 bases, with 13 bases separating them. The CDR3 reads CASSQDWAKDSTDTQYF. The CDR3 nucleotides are TGTGCCAGCAGCCAAGATTGGGCGAAAGATAGCACAGATACGCAGTATTTT.

This chain connects TRBV9 to TRBJ2-2, with 11 positions matching TRBD1. CDR1 is SGDLS, CDR2 YYNGEE, per germline. The CDR3 has 16 residues. Trimming took 3 bases from V and 6 from J; bases not matched to a gene: 7. This CDR3 reads CASSATDRGRSGELFF. CDR3 nucleotide sequence: TGTGCCAGCAGCGCGACGGACAGGGGGCGCTCCGGGGAGCTGTTTTTT.

The rearrangement links TRBV30 to TRBJ2-2; 9 bases match TRBD1. V was pared by 0 bases and J by 5 bases, with 4 bases of the junction left unmatched. The CDR3 extends over 15 amino acids. Germline V CDR1 and CDR2: GTSNPN, SVGIG (reference sequence). As DNA, the CDR3 is TGTGCCTGGAGTGTAAGCGACAGGGGGACCGGGGAGCTGTTTTTT. Translating it yields CAWSVSDRGTGELFF.

This clone showed up just once. This chain links TRBV7-8 with TRBJ1-1, with D tentatively TRBD1 (5 bases). Between the trimmed V and J ends, which lost 6 bases and 4 bases, there was a span of 24 bases. CDR1 is SGHVS, CDR2 FQNEAQ, per germline. This CDR3 has 17 residues. The CDR3: CASRYSGTGLISTEAFF. DNA of the CDR3: TGTGCCAGCAGATATTCCGGAACAGGCTTGATTTCCACTGAAGCTTTCTTT.

The chain has TRBV3-1 (or the pseudogene TRBV3-2) and TRBJ2-5; 8 bases fit TRBD2. Germline-derived CDR1 and CDR2 are LGHDT and YNNKEL (reference sequence). Trimming at V came to 4 bases and at J to 4 bases, leaving 2 bases not matched to a gene. The CDR3 runs 13 residues. The DNA of the CDR3 is TGTGCCAGCAGCCCGACTAGCGCAGAGACCCAGTACTTC. Amino acids: CASSPTSAETQYF.

This rearrangement joins TRBV27 to TRBJ2-7; perhaps TRBD2 as D (5 bases). Germline CDR1 is MNHEY and CDR2 is SMNVEV (reference sequence). Trimming took off 5 bases at V and 7 bases at J, with 12 bases between the two ends. This CDR3 comprises 12 residues. CDR3 loop: CASSRARGEQYF. Written as DNA, the CDR3 is TGTGCCAGCAGTCGGGCCCGGGGTGAGCAGTACTTC.

The V gene is TRBV6-5, the J gene TRBJ2-3; D might be TRBD2 (5 bases). V was shortened by 8 bases and J by 4 bases, with 19 bases between the two germline ends. CDR1 is MNHEY, CDR2 SVGAGI, per germline. The CDR3 loop spans 15 amino acids. The CDR3 protein is CASAASGIKSDTQYF. The CDR3 bases are TGTGCCAGCGCGGCATCCGGGATTAAATCAGATACGCAGTATTTT.

This sequence joins TRBV7-9 and TRBJ2-1, with a weak D call TRBD2 (6 bases). Germline CDR1 and CDR2: SEHNR and FQNEAQ (reference sequence). CDR3 length equals 17 residues. V lost 1 base to trimming and J lost 8 bases, with 21 bases between them. CDR3 coding DNA: TGTGCCAGCAGCTTAGGATGGCGGGGTGAAGCAATCCATGAGCAGTTCTTC. Amino acid sequence: CASSLGWRGEAIHEQFF.